A single sample gave rise to the 24 T cell receptor beta chains below, sequenced in a study of cytomegalovirus exposure and HLA in healthy donors (dated by TCRdb to 2017 to 2019). The method behind the library was the immunoSEQ multiplex PCR assay. The multiplex PCR relied on a mix of 60 forward primers for TCR Vbeta segments and 13 reverse primers for TCR Jbeta segments. In TCRdb, the immuneACCESS table is reduced to in-frame sequences with V and J assigned. These tables do not hold every clone; where another copy was compared, an unresolved V gene accounts for under half, and the others remain unexplained. This sample lists 150,000 or so clones; 60% to 80% were detected once. Together, the top ten hold 3.9% of the sample. Sequencing input: PBMCs. These TCRs come from a male donor in good health and CMV-seronegative.

A word on this clone: This specimen includes other DNA sequences encoding the same CDR3. The rearrangement links TRBV5-4 to TRBJ2-3; 9 bases match TRBD2. Germline V gene lookup returns CDR1 SGHNT and CDR2 YYREEE (reference sequence). V shed 0 bases, J shed 4 bases, and the junction held 3 bases outside the gene matches. This CDR3 spans 15 amino acids. The CDR3 coding sequence is TGTGCCAGCAGCTTGGAGACTAGCGGAGCAGATACGCAGTATTTT. This translates into CASSLETSGADTQYF.

V gene TRBV13 combines with J gene TRBJ2-5; 8 nucleotides line up with TRBD1. This CDR3 has 14 amino acids. CDR1 PRHDT and CDR2 FYEKMQ come from the germline V gene (reference sequence). J lost 1 base, V lost 5 bases, and 3 bases had no gene match. The CDR3: CASSDGTGQETQYF. CDR3 sequence (DNA): TGTGCCAGCAGCGATGGGACAGGCCAAGAGACCCAGTACTTC.

The chain couples TRBV7-3 to TRBJ2-3; weak D call: TRBD2 (5 bases). This CDR3 has 15 amino acids. The V gene lost 5 bases and the J gene lost 3 bases, with 15 bases spanning the gap. The germline gives CDR1 SGHTA, CDR2 FQGTGA. The CDR3 reads CASSLIGGPTDTQYF. Written as DNA, the CDR3 is TGTGCCAGCAGCCTGATTGGAGGCCCGACAGATACGCAGTATTTT.

The chain joins TRBV27 to TRBJ2-2, with a weak D call TRBD2 (6 bases). The CDR3 consists of 16 residues. V was trimmed by 5 bases and J by 4 bases, leaving 17 bases between them. Per the germline V gene, CDR1 is MNHEY and CDR2 is SMNVEV (reference sequence). The CDR3 loop is CASSGDPRGGTGELFF. In nucleotides, the CDR3 is TGTGCCAGCAGTGGCGACCCCCGGGGAGGCACCGGGGAGCTGTTTTTT.

This sequence joins TRBV5-1 and TRBJ2-3; 9 bases match TRBD2. The CDR3 runs 15 residues. J lost 3 bases, V lost 2 bases, and 4 bases had no gene match. CDR1 SGHRS and CDR2 YFSETQ come from the germline V gene. The CDR3 bases are TGCGCCAGCAGCTTCGGAAGCGGGGGGACAGATACGCAGTATTTT. Its protein product is CASSFGSGGTDTQYF.

The chain joins TRBV19 to TRBJ2-5; TRBD2 matches 13 bases. Gene TRBJ2-7 matches the end of the DNA better, so the J call may be wrong. The CDR3 loop spans 21 amino acids. CDR1 LNHDA and CDR2 SQIVND come from the germline V gene (reference sequence). DNA of the CDR3: TGTGCCAGTAGTCCTCGGTGGGGGGCGCGACTAGCGGGGGGCCTCGGCAGCGAGCAGTACTTC. Translation: CASSPRWGARLAGGLGSEQYF.

The gene calls are TRBV2 and TRBJ2-7, with 7 nucleotides matching TRBD1. The CDR3 spans 14 residues. Germline lookup yields CDR1 SNHLY and CDR2 FYNNEI. J lost 0 bases, V lost 6 bases, and 5 bases had no gene match. The chain's CDR3 is CASSAGTVSYEQYF. CDR3 DNA sequence: TGTGCCAGCAGCGCCGGGACAGTCTCCTACGAGCAGTACTTC.

The chain couples TRBV14 to TRBJ2-4, with 9 bases matching TRBD1. The V gene end was trimmed by 2 bases and the J gene end by 5 bases; junction bases not matched to a gene: 4. Germline values: CDR1 SGHDN, CDR2 FVKESK. The CDR3 covers 15 residues. The CDR3 DNA is TGTGCCAGCAGCCAACAAACAGGGGGCGAAAACATTCAGTACTTC. It translates to CASSQQTGGENIQYF.

There are a few counts of this clone. This chain joins TRBV7-2 and TRBJ1-4; D possibly corresponds to TRBD1 (5 bases). CDR3 length equals 13 residues. V was trimmed by 5 bases and J by 14 bases, leaving 18 bases between them. CDR1 is SGHTA, CDR2 FQGNSA, per germline. The CDR3 loop is CASSPRVGGWLFF. The CDR3 DNA reads TGTGCCAGCAGCCCTCGGGTCGGGGGGTGGCTGTTTTTT. The variable domain in full, completed from reference TRBV7-2 and TRBJ1-4, reads GAGVSQSPSNKVTEKGKDVELRCDPISGHTALYWYRQSLGQGLEFLIYFQGNSAPDKSGLPSDRFSAERTGGSVSTLTIQRTQQEDSAVYLCASSPRVGGWLFFGSGTQLSVL.

The genes are TRBV19 and TRBJ2-1, with D perhaps TRBD2 (6 bases). The CDR3 length is 15 residues. With 7 bases removed from V and 1 base from J, the gap between germline ends came to 14 bases. Germline assignment: CDR1 LNHDA and CDR2 SQIVND (reference sequence). CDR3 bases: TGTGCCAGTACTTCTGGGAGGCGATCCTACAATGAGCAGTTCTTC. Translation gives CASTSGRRSYNEQFF.

The rearrangement links TRBV5-3 to TRBJ2-5, with a weak D call TRBD2 (6 bases). TRBV5-3 is filed as an ORF, its function uncertain. The CDR3 is 14 amino acids. Trimming took 4 bases from V and 1 from J, leaving 11 bases between them. The CDR3 region has the DNA TGTGCCAGAAGCCTGCGCGGGATCCAAGAGACCCAGTACTTC. Protein: CARSLRGIQETQYF.

The rearrangement uses TRBV10-3 and TRBJ2-7; a possible D gene is TRBD1 (5 bases). CDR3 length: 15 residues. Germline-derived CDR1 and CDR2 are ENHRY and SYGVKD. V lost 0 bases to trimming and J lost 1 base, with 10 bases between them. CDR3 region: CAISESGVESYEQYF. In DNA form, the CDR3 reads TGTGCCATCAGTGAGTCAGGGGTTGAATCCTACGAGCAGTACTTC.

V usage is TRBV5-1 and J usage is TRBJ1-4; 7 positions match TRBD1. There are 16 residues in the CDR3. V gave up 4 bases and J gave up 0 bases; unmatched junction bases: 6. In germline, CDR1 is SGHRS, CDR2 YFSETQ. In DNA, the CDR3 is TGCGCCAGCAGCGAAAAAAGGGGGCCAACTAATGAAAAACTGTTTTTT. It is translated as CASSEKRGPTNEKLFF. The entire variable domain, with the rest obtained from reference TRBV5-1 and TRBJ1-4, is as follows: KAGVTQTPRYLIKTRGQQVTLSCSPISGHRSVSWYQQTPGQGLQFLFEYFSETQRNKGNFPGRFSGRQFSNSRSEMNVSTLELGDSALYLCASSEKRGPTNEKLFFGSGTQLSVL.

This clone came up once. The CDR3 nucleotides read TGTGCCAGCTCACGAAAGACTAGCGGGAGGGGCGAGCAGTACTTC. It translates to CASSRKTSGRGEQYF. The gene calls are TRBV18 and TRBJ2-7, with TRBD2 matching 14 bases. The CDR3 contains 15 residues. Germline V gives CDR1 KGHSH, CDR2 LQKENI. The ends lost 4 bases at V and 6 bases at J; junction bases unmatched: 5.

The gene calls are TRBV30 and TRBJ1-5; 8 bases are a match to TRBD1. V shed 0 bases and J 3 bases; nucleotides not matched to a gene: 1. Germline CDR1 is GTSNPN and CDR2 is SVGIG (reference sequence). This CDR3 has 14 amino acids. The CDR3 nucleotides read TGTGCCTGGAGTGTGGGACAGGTCAATCAGCCCCAGCATTTT. This sequence encodes CAWSVGQVNQPQHF.

J is TRBJ1-4 and V is TRBV11-2; D is perhaps TRBD1 (6 bases). Germline V gene lookup returns CDR1 SGHAT and CDR2 FQNNGV. The CDR3 spans 14 residues. V was pared by 4 bases and J by 12 bases, with 18 bases between. CDR3 protein: CASSYRAGVSELFF. In nucleotides, the CDR3 is TGTGCCAGCAGCTACAGGGCCGGGGTGTCGGAACTGTTTTTT.

This chain uses TRBV9 with TRBJ2-5; 7 nucleotides match TRBD1. Germline V gene data show CDR1 as SGDLS and CDR2 as YYNGEE. The V segment lost 0 bases and the J segment 4 bases; nucleotides outside the gene matches: 6. The CDR3 contains 15 residues. CDR3 in DNA: TGTGCCAGCAGCGTAGGACAGGGTTCTGGAGAGACCCAGTACTTC. Its protein product is CASSVGQGSGETQYF.

The V gene is TRBV2, the J gene TRBJ2-5; TRBD1 agrees at 7 bases. The CDR3 is made up of 15 amino acids. The V and J ends lost 6 bases and 2 bases, in that order; junction bases with no gene match: 9. In germline, CDR1 is SNHLY, CDR2 FYNNEI. CDR3 in amino acids: CASRQQGFGQETQYF. The CDR3 DNA reads as TGTGCCAGCAGGCAACAGGGGTTTGGTCAAGAGACCCAGTACTTC.

This clone showed up just once. Without the conserved terminal phenylalanine or tryptophan, this CDR3 likely stems from a read error. The gene calls are TRBV18 and TRBJ2-7, with 11 bases fitting TRBD1. J lost 6 bases, V lost 3 bases, and 7 bases had no gene match. The CDR3 is 15 amino acids. Germline V lookup: CDR1 KGHSH, CDR2 LQKENI. The CDR3 nucleotides are TGTGCCAGCTCACCGACAACCGGGACAGGGGGCGAGCAGTACCTC. It encodes CASSPTTGTGGEQYL.

The chain links TRBV27 to TRBJ1-5; 8 nucleotides agree with TRBD1. Germline values: CDR1 MNHEY, CDR2 SMNVEV (reference sequence). The CDR3 extends over 14 amino acids. The ends lost 4 bases at V and 2 bases at J; junction bases unmatched: 1. CDR3 in amino acids: CASSSTGGNQPQHF. The CDR3 nucleotides read TGTGCCAGCAGTTCGACAGGGGGCAATCAGCCCCAGCATTTT.

V usage is TRBV7-2 and J usage is TRBJ2-3, with TRBD2 identical over 8 bases. Trimming removed 7 bases from V and 0 bases from J; junction bases left unmatched: 3. CDR1 is SGHTA and CDR2 is FQGNSA in the germline V gene. The CDR3 runs 14 residues. CDR3 in DNA: TGTGCCAGCACCTGGACTAGCAGCACAGATACGCAGTATTTT. This encodes CASTWTSSTDTQYF.

Notes on this clone: At one boundary the junction diverges from the germline segment, which might be a read error. The genes are TRBV7-9 and TRBJ2-4; perhaps TRBD2 as D (6 bases). Germline loops: CDR1 SEHNR, CDR2 FQNEAQ (reference sequence). The length of the CDR3 is 13 residues. The CDR3 here is CSSSSGLGVIQYF. The CDR3 DNA follows: TGTTCCAGCAGCTCGGGACTGGGCGTCATTCAGTACTTC.

This chain joins TRBV7-6 and TRBJ2-3; 15 bases are a match to TRBD2. Germline V CDR1 and CDR2: SGHVS, FNYEAQ. J was trimmed by 7 bases and V by 4 bases; bases with no gene match: 6. The CDR3 has 16 amino acids. The CDR3: CASSWTSGGAMNTQYF. CDR3 DNA sequence: TGTGCCAGCAGCTGGACTAGCGGGGGGGCCATGAATACGCAGTATTTT.

The rearrangement links TRBV6-5 to TRBJ2-5; D is possibly TRBD1 (5 bases). The end of the DNA is better explained by TRBJ2-7, so the J call may be wrong. The CDR3 length is 13 residues. Looked up from germline, CDR1 is MNHEY and CDR2 is SVGAGI. CDR3 coding DNA: TGTGCCAGCAGTCCCTTGGGGCCCGACGAGCAGTACTTC. It encodes CASSPLGPDEQYF.